These T cell receptor beta chains were read from a single sample in a study of OX40 agonist ivuxolimab in advanced cancers. The repertoire was sequenced with immunoSEQ multiplex PCR; TCRdb's copy has only in-frame clones and lacks some. The sample lists about 100,000 clones; less than 95% were seen once. This specimen was CD4+ or CD8+ T cells sorted from blood, taken in a trial of the OX40 agonist ivuxolimab. Source of these receptors: an adult with an advanced solid tumor such as melanoma, head and neck, liver or kidney cancer. CDR3s include the opening cysteine and the closing phenylalanine or tryptophan. D genes are given only for firm matches. A row's size may be missing; if present it is once, few, many or a size class.

>NA|13|TRBV12-5|TRBJ2-1|NA
CASGRGMVSEQFF
TGTGCTAGTGGTAGAGGGATGGTTTCGGAGCAGTTCTTC
>NA|17|TRBV5-5|TRBJ1-4|NA
CASSLILVRAPNEKLFF
TGTGCCAGCAGCTTGATCCTGGTGAGGGCACCTAATGAAAAACTGTTTTTT
>NA|13|TRBV10-3|TRBJ2-1|NA
CAISESVSNEQFF
TGTGCCATCAGTGAGTCGGTGTCAAATGAGCAGTTCTTC
>NA|13|TRBV11-3|TRBJ2-1|TRBD1
CASSTTGKGEQFF
TGTGCCAGCAGCACGACAGGGAAGGGTGAGCAGTTCTTC
>NA|13|TRBV30|TRBJ1-2|NA
CAWSGTRGRGYTF
TGTGCCTGGAGTGGGACGAGGGGTCGGGGCTACACCTTC
>NA|17|TRBV4-3|TRBJ1-1|TRBD1
CASSQVRPGTGKAEAFF
TGCGCCAGCAGCCAAGTGAGACCCGGGACAGGGAAGGCTGAAGCTTTCTTT
>once|15|TRBV4-2|TRBJ2-1|NA
CASSQDRTTYNEQFF
TGTGCCAGCAGCCAAGACCGGACAACCTACAATGAGCAGTTCTTC
>NA|13|TRBV7-9|TRBJ2-7|NA
CASSLAGSYEQYF
TGTGCCAGCAGCTTAGCCGGTTCCTACGAGCAGTACTTC
>once|17|TRBV28|TRBJ2-4|TRBD1
CASSLRGLGFAKNIQYF
TGTGCCAGCAGTTTGAGGGGGCTCGGCTTCGCCAAAAACATTCAGTACTTC
>NA|19|TRBV4-2|TRBJ2-3|TRBD2
CASSQDWTSGALGGDTQYF
TGTGCCAGCAGCCAAGATTGGACTAGCGGGGCCCTCGGCGGGGATACGCAGTATTTT
>NA|12|TRBV4-1|TRBJ1-2|NA
CASSQANYGYTF
TGCGCCAGCAGCCAGGCTAACTATGGCTACACCTTC
>NA|16|TRBV4-2|TRBJ2-1|NA
CASSQDNGGPYNEQFF
TGTGCCAGCAGCCAAGACAACGGGGGACCCTACAATGAGCAGTTCTTC
>NA|16|TRBV6-8|TRBJ2-7|TRBD2
CASSYSAREDLYEQYF
TGTGCCAGCAGTTACTCTGCGCGGGAGGACCTCTACGAGCAGTACTTC
>NA|14|TRBV5-8|TRBJ2-5|NA
CASSRGQPQETQYF
TGTGCCAGCAGCCGAGGACAGCCCCAAGAGACCCAGTACTTC
>NA|14|TRBV16|TRBJ2-7|TRBD2
CASSQLATSGEQYF
TGTGCCAGCAGCCAATTAGCCACTAGCGGCGAGCAGTACTTC
>once|13|TRBV19|TRBJ1-5|NA
CASTSPGGGIQHF
TGTGCCAGTACCTCCCCCGGAGGGGGGATCCAGCATTTT
>NA|16|TRBV9|TRBJ2-5|TRBD1
CASSVLQGQGEETQYF
TGTGCCAGCAGCGTACTCCAGGGACAGGGGGAAGAGACCCAGTACTTC
>NA|16|TRBV9|TRBJ2-3|TRBD2
CASSARGGSGTDTQYF
TGTGCCAGCAGCGCCCGGGGGGGATCGGGCACAGATACGCAGTATTTT
>NA|15|TRBV7-2|TRBJ2-5|TRBD1
CASSARQGVQETQYF
TGTGCCAGCAGCGCCAGACAGGGGGTTCAAGAGACCCAGTACTTC
>NA|14|TRBV18|TRBJ1-4|NA
CASSPRQSNEKLFF
TGTGCCAGCTCACCACGACAGTCTAATGAAAAACTGTTTTTT
>NA|15|TRBV11-1|TRBJ2-7|NA
CASSLEATNPYEQYF
TGTGCCAGCAGCTTAGAAGCGACTAACCCCTACGAGCAGTACTTC
>few|16|TRBV6-1|TRBJ2-3|TRBD1
CASSARTGGWADTQYF
TGTGCCAGCAGTGCGAGGACAGGGGGCTGGGCAGATACGCAGTATTTT
>NA|14|TRBV29-1|TRBJ1-1|NA
CSVERRGWYFEAFF
TGCAGCGTTGAGCGCAGGGGATGGTACTTCGAAGCTTTCTTT
>NA|17|TRBV7-2|TRBJ1-1|TRBD1
CASSASRDRGKNTEAFF
TGTGCCAGCAGCGCCAGCCGGGACAGGGGTAAAAACACTGAAGCTTTCTTT
>NA|13|TRBV11-2|TRBJ2-1|NA
CASSLAGGGEQFF
TGTGCCAGCAGCTTAGCAGGGGGAGGCGAGCAGTTCTTC
>NA|13|TRBV10-3|TRBJ1-4|NA
CATQLQANEKLFF
TGTGCCACCCAATTACAGGCTAATGAAAAACTGTTTTTT
>NA|12|TRBV29-1|TRBJ2-5|NA
CSVRLDAETQYF
TGCAGCGTTCGGTTAGATGCAGAGACCCAGTACTTC
>NA|16|TRBV18|TRBJ2-1|TRBD2
CASSPRTSGSTDEQFF
TGTGCCAGCTCACCCAGGACTAGCGGGAGTACCGATGAGCAGTTCTTC
>NA|17|TRBV7-2|TRBJ2-3|NA
CASSRGTRIPGTDTQYF
TGTGCCAGCAGCCGGGGGACACGAATTCCAGGCACAGATACGCAGTATTTT
>NA|14|TRBV11-1|TRBJ2-7|TRBD1
CASSKDRVIDEQYF
TGTGCCAGCAGTAAAGACAGGGTTATCGACGAGCAGTACTTC
>NA|15|TRBV5-8|TRBJ2-2|NA
CASSRAGRLTGELFF
TGTGCCAGCAGCAGGGCCGGGCGGCTTACCGGGGAGCTGTTTTTT
>NA|12|TRBV5-5|TRBJ2-5|NA
CASEALGETQYF
TGTGCCAGCGAGGCCCTCGGAGAGACCCAGTACTTC
>NA|13|TRBV7-2|TRBJ1-2|NA
CASSLTPNYGYTF
TGTGCCAGCAGCTTAACACCCAACTATGGCTACACCTTC
>NA|20|TRBV4-3|TRBJ2-3|TRBD2
CASSQDAGSALAGGADTQYF
TGCGCCAGCAGCCAAGATGCTGGGTCTGCCTTAGCGGGGGGGGCAGATACGCAGTATTTT
>NA|15|TRBV11-3|TRBJ2-7|NA
CASSLPWRGIDEQYF
TGTGCCAGCAGCTTGCCCTGGAGGGGAATAGACGAGCAGTACTTC
>once|21|TRBV10-3|TRBJ2-7|NA
CAISETGTGIRTSGKVREQYF
TGTGCCATCAGTGAGACCGGGACAGGGATAAGGACTAGCGGTAAAGTTAGGGAGCAGTACTTC
>NA|16|TRBV7-2|TRBJ2-1|NA
CASSLFGLATGNEQFF
TGTGCCAGCAGCTTATTTGGGCTAGCCACAGGCAATGAGCAGTTCTTC
>NA|15|TRBV2|TRBJ2-7|NA
CASGLLTASSYEQYF
TGTGCCAGCGGATTGCTCACCGCCAGCTCCTACGAGCAGTACTTC
>NA|13|TRBV15|TRBJ2-7|NA
CATSRDLGYEQYF
TGTGCCACCAGCAGAGATTTGGGATACGAGCAGTACTTC
>once|14|TRBV7-3|TRBJ1-1|NA
CASSLEGGITEAFF
TGTGCCAGCAGCTTAGAGGGAGGGATAACTGAAGCTTTCTTT
>NA|18|TRBV28|TRBJ1-5|TRBD1
CASSTGTGMISGNQPQHF
TGTGCCAGCAGCACCGGGACAGGGATGATATCGGGCAATCAGCCCCAGCATTTT
>NA|15|TRBV7-8|TRBJ2-1|TRBD1
CASSLARDRAHEQFF
TGTGCCAGCAGCTTAGCAAGGGACAGGGCGCATGAGCAGTTCTTC
>NA|12|TRBV25-1|TRBJ2-6|NA
CASSVGANVLTF
TGTGCCAGCAGTGTTGGGGCCAACGTCCTGACTTTC